A selection of T cell receptor beta chains follows, all from one sample in a study of T cell repertoires in cytomegalovirus infection. Antigens for these TCRs are unknown. TCRdb re-derived calls from the reads in MiXCR, one entry per CDR3 protein. The sample shows fewer than 850,000 distinct CDR3 sequences, about 29% of them seen only once. Specimen: cultured CD8+ T cells from PBMCs, collected from culture after CMV antigen stimulation. Every receptor here comes from a human donor in good health (CMV status not recorded). Some clones in this sample may be carry-over from other donors' samples. Both conserved end residues are part of each CDR3. D genes are given only for firm matches. Clone sizes are given selectively: once, few, many, or a class where the clone is expanded.

17 | TRBJ2-1 | many | TRBV7-9 | TRBD2 | TGTGCCAGCAGCTTAGCGCTAAGAAGCGGGGGAAACAATGAGCAGTTCTTC | CASSLALRSGGNNEQFF
16 | TRBJ2-7 | few | TRBV7-6 | TRBD2 | TGTGCCAGCAGCTTAAGTGGGGGGGGGTCTCTATACGAGCAGTACTTC | CASSLSGGGSLYEQYF
15 | TRBJ2-5 | . | TRBV7-9 | TRBD2 | TGTGCCAGCAGTTCGCCGGGACTAGCGGGGAAGACCCAGTACTTC | CASSSPGLAGKTQYF
16 | TRBJ1-5 | . | TRBV6-2/TRBV6-3 | TRBD1 | TGTGCCAGCAGCGACACGCACAGGGGGAGCAATCAGCCCCAGCATTTT | CASSDTHRGSNQPQHF
15 | TRBJ1-5 | . | TRBV4-3 | . | TGCGCCAGCAGTCCGGGGAGGGAGATTAGCCAGCCCCAGCATTTT | CASSPGREISQPQHF
15 | TRBJ1-1 | many | TRBV4-2 | . | TGTGCCAGCAGCCGGACCGGGACGGCGAACACTGAAGCTTTCTTT | CASSRTGTANTEAFF
13 | TRBJ1-1 | . | TRBV7-6 | TRBD1 | TGTGCCAGCAGCCCGGACAGGCACACTGAAGCTTTCTTT | CASSPDRHTEAFF
12 | TRBJ1-1 | . | TRBV7-6 | . | TGTGCCAGCAGCGGACGGGCCGATGAAGCTTTCTTT | CASSGRADEAFF
15 | TRBJ1-1 | . | TRBV7-9 | TRBD1 | TGTGCCAGCAGCTTAGGGGACGGGACAGGGAGTGAAGCTTTCTTT | CASSLGDGTGSEAFF
17 | TRBJ2-3 | . | TRBV10-3 | TRBD2 | TGTGCCATCAGTGAGTCTGGTAGCGGGGCATACACAGATACGCAGTATTTT | CAISESGSGAYTDTQYF
16 | TRBJ2-6 | few | TRBV6-6 | . | TGTGCCAGCAGTTACGGCAGGGCCTCTGGGGCCAACGTCCTGACTTTC | CASSYGRASGANVLTF
15 | TRBJ2-5 | . | TRBV12-3/TRBV12-4 | . | TGTGCCAGCAGCCGCGGATCCCTAGGGCAAGAGACCCAGTACTTC | CASSRGSLGQETQYF
17 | TRBJ2-6 | . | TRBV4-2 | . | TGTGCCAGCAGCCAAGATCCTGTCGGGCTCGGGGCCAACGTCCTGACTTTC | CASSQDPVGLGANVLTF
14 | TRBJ2-2 | . | TRBV6-6 | TRBD1 | TGTGCCAGCAGGGACAGGACCCCCCCCGGGGAGCTGTTTTTT | CASRDRTPPGELFF
14 | TRBJ2-1 | few | TRBV7-6 | TRBD1 | TGTGCCAGCAGCTCCGACAGGGTCTACAATGAGCAGTTCTTC | CASSSDRVYNEQFF
17 | TRBJ2-7 | few | TRBV7-2 | . | TGTGCCAGCAGCTCCAACCGGCAGGGTCCCCTTTCCTACGAGCAGTACTTC | CASSSNRQGPLSYEQYF
13 | TRBJ2-3 | few | TRBV7-9 | . | TGTGCCAGCAGCTTACCTGTTGCCCATACGCAGTATTTT | CASSLPVAHTQYF
14 | TRBJ2-1 | many | TRBV7-8 | . | TGTGCCAGCAGCCTGACCCAAACAGCGGATGAGCAGTTCTTC | CASSLTQTADEQFF
19 | TRBJ2-1 | few | TRBV27 | TRBD2 | TGTGCCAGCAGTTTACGGCAGGTGGTGACTAGCGGGTCCAACAATGAGCAGTTCTTC | CASSLRQVVTSGSNNEQFF
16 | TRBJ1-1 | few | TRBV7-9 | TRBD1 | TGTGCCAGCAGCCGTCGGACAGGGACGAATAACACTGAAGCTTTCTTT | CASSRRTGTNNTEAFF
13 | TRBJ1-1 | few | TRBV7-9 | . | TGTGCCAGCAGCTTTGGGGATCGTACTGAAGCTTTCTTT | CASSFGDRTEAFF
15 | TRBJ1-5 | many | TRBV7-8 | . | TGTGCCAGCAGCCCATACCTCGGAAGCAATCAGCCCCAGCATTTT | CASSPYLGSNQPQHF
11 | TRBJ2-2 | many | TRBV19 | . | TGTGCCAGCAGCAATACCGGGGAGCTGTTTTTT | CASSNTGELFF
15 | TRBJ2-1 | . | TRBV9 | . | TGTGCCAGCAGCGTGGAGGACTCCGGCTACAATGAGCAGTTCTTC | CASSVEDSGYNEQFF
15 | TRBJ2-1 | many | TRBV7-2 | TRBD1 | TGTGCCAGCAATTACCGGGACAGGGGATACAATGAGCAGTTCTTC | CASNYRDRGYNEQFF
11 | TRBJ1-2 | . | TRBV29-1 | . | TGCAGCGTTGCCCCGCTCTATGGCTACACCTTC | CSVAPLYGYTF
15 | TRBJ2-3 | few | TRBV9 | . | TGTGCCAGCAGCCGGCTGGACTCCCCCACAGATACGCAGTATTTT | CASSRLDSPTDTQYF
15 | TRBJ2-1 | . | TRBV20-1 | TRBD2 | TGCAGTGCTAGAGACGTCGGGGGGGCGAGTAATGAGCAGTTCTTC | CSARDVGGASNEQFF
14 | TRBJ2-1 | . | TRBV7-9 | . | TGTGCCAGTTCAGACAGAGGGGTTACCAATGAGCAGTTCTTC | CASSDRGVTNEQFF
15 | TRBJ2-1 | few | TRBV6-1 | TRBD2 | TGTGCCAGCAGCATACTAGCGGGGGCCCTCAATGAGCAGTTCTTC | CASSILAGALNEQFF
15 | TRBJ2-1 | . | TRBV12-3/TRBV12-4 | TRBD2 | TGTGCCAGCAGTTGGACTAGCGGTATTTACAATGAGCAGTTCTTC | CASSWTSGIYNEQFF
17 | TRBJ1-1 | few | TRBV6-5 | . | TGTGCCAGCAGTTACCCACCGACGGATGCTACGAACACTGAAGCTTTCTTT | CASSYPPTDATNTEAFF
14 | TRBJ2-2 | few | TRBV11-2 | . | TGTGCCAGCAGCTCCATCGCGAACACCGGGGAGCTGTTTTTT | CASSSIANTGELFF
15 | TRBJ2-3 | . | TRBV4-1 | . | TGCGCCAGCAGCCCCCCAGTGGGGGTATCAGATACGCAGTATTTT | CASSPPVGVSDTQYF
13 | TRBJ2-1 | . | TRBV6-1 | TRBD2 | TGTGCCAGCAGTGAAAGCGGGGGATATGAGCAGTTCTTC | CASSESGGYEQFF
14 | TRBJ1-1 | many | TRBV6-2/TRBV6-3 | . | TGTGCCAGCAGTTACTCGATGGTGAACACTGAAGCTTTCTTT | CASSYSMVNTEAFF
13 | TRBJ2-5 | few | TRBV6-1 | . | TGTGCCAGCAGCCGAGAGGGGATCAAGACCCAGTACTTC | CASSREGIKTQYF
13 | TRBJ2-2 | few | TRBV7-3 | . | TGTGCCAGCAGCCCAGGGTTTTCCGGGGAGCTGTTTTTT | CASSPGFSGELFF
14 | TRBJ1-2 | many | TRBV27 | TRBD1 | TGTGCCAGCAGTCCCGGGACAGGGACCTATGGCTACACCTTC | CASSPGTGTYGYTF
17 | TRBJ1-3 | . | TRBV12-5 | . | TGTGCTAGTGGTTTGTCATCCAGGGTCTTTTCTGGAAACACCATATATTTT | CASGLSSRVFSGNTIYF
18 | TRBJ1-5 | . | TRBV4-1 | TRBD1 | TGCGCCAGCAGCCAAGATTCACAGGGGAATCGTGGCAATCAGCCCCAGCATTTT | CASSQDSQGNRGNQPQHF
16 | TRBJ2-5 | many | TRBV7-6 | . | TGTGCCAGCAGCTTAGGACGTCATGGGACCCAAGAGACCCAGTACTTC | CASSLGRHGTQETQYF
15 | TRBJ1-3 | . | TRBV12-3/TRBV12-4 | TRBD1 | TGTGCCAGCAGCCAAGAGGGGGCGCCTGGAAACACCATATATTTT | CASSQEGAPGNTIYF
15 | TRBJ2-1 | few | TRBV4-2 | TRBD2 | TGTGCCAGCAGCCACGGACTAGCATGGGGAAATGAGCAGTTCTTC | CASSHGLAWGNEQFF
14 | TRBJ1-1 | few | TRBV27 | . | TGTGCCAGCAGTTTATATGGGGGGGCTAGTGAAGCTTTCTTT | CASSLYGGASEAFF
11 | TRBJ1-2 | . | TRBV2 | . | TGTGCCAGCAGTGAGGCAGAAGGCTACACCTTC | CASSEAEGYTF
18 | TRBJ2-6 | . | TRBV19 | . | TGTGCCAGCACGGGTTTGGACAGAGGAAGCTCTGGGGCCAACGTCCTGACTTTC | CASTGLDRGSSGANVLTF
19 | TRBJ2-3 | . | TRBV9 | . | TGTGCCAGCAGCGTACGAGTAATGAGCAGGGGAGGGAGCACAGATACGCAGTATTTT | CASSVRVMSRGGSTDTQYF
17 | TRBJ2-1 | . | TRBV10-3 | . | TGTGCCATCAGTGAGTCGAGCCCAGGGAGCTCCTACAATGAGCAGTTCTTC | CAISESSPGSSYNEQFF
17 | TRBJ2-6 | . | TRBV9 | . | TGTGCCAGCAGCGTATCGGGACGGTCCTCTGGGGCCAACGTCCTGACTTTC | CASSVSGRSSGANVLTF
14 | TRBJ1-1 | . | TRBV6-6 | . | TGTGCCAGCAGTTACTCGGGAGCCGTCTGGGAAGCTTTCTTT | CASSYSGAVWEAFF
15 | TRBJ2-7 | many | TRBV7-6 | TRBD1 | TGTGCCAGCAGCCCCAGGACAGGGGGTCCCTACGAGCAGTACTTC | CASSPRTGGPYEQYF